Following are 14 T cell receptor beta chains from one sample sequenced in a study of human T cells and chemical hapten exposure. The total RNA was obtained from whole blood that was not fractionated. The library labeled individual cDNA molecules by adding unique molecular identifiers to them. One entry per CDR3 protein results from TCRdb running MiXCR on the reads. The table lists 95,000 to 150,000 distinct CDR3 sequences, 8.5% of them singletons, with approximately 1.4% in the top ten. Sequenced material: whole blood. The receptors originated from a human donor in good health. Some clones in this sample may be carry-over from other donors' samples.

This clonotype showed up many times. The rearrangement links TRBV2 to TRBJ2-3; D is unresolved. The CDR3 runs to 13 residues. Trimming shortened V by 8 bases and J by 1 base, and 10 bases separated the two germline ends. Germline V CDR1 and CDR2: SNHLY, FYNNEI. CDR3 coding DNA: TGTGCCAGCGGACGGTGGGGCACAGATACGCAGTATTTT. Translation gives CASGRWGTDTQYF.

This clonotype was observed a handful of times. V and J are TRBV6-1 and TRBJ2-1; 7 bases are a match to TRBD1. The CDR3 length is 15 residues. V lost 6 bases and J lost 8; bases outside the gene matches: 13. Germline loops: CDR1 MNHNS, CDR2 SASEGT. CDR3 amino acids: CASRYRGRESDEQFF. In DNA form, the CDR3 reads TGTGCCAGCAGATACAGGGGAAGAGAGTCCGATGAGCAGTTCTTC.

This clonotype was picked up many times. This chain joins TRBV12-3 or TRBV12-4 and TRBJ2-7, with 7 bases aligning to TRBD2. The CDR3 is 14 amino acids. Trimming removed 6 bases from V and 7 bases from J; junction bases left unmatched: 12. CDR3 in DNA: TGTGCCAGCAGCCCCCGCGGCTGGGGAGGGGAGCAGTACTTC. This encodes CASSPRGWGGEQYF.

The chain recombines TRBV11-1 with TRBJ2-7; 8 bases line up with TRBD1. V trimming: 5 bases; J trimming: 3 bases; junction bases outside the gene matches: 6. This CDR3 region has 14 residues. Per germline, CDR1 SGHAT and CDR2 FQDESV (reference sequence). The DNA for the CDR3 is TGTGCCAGCAGCCCAGGGGGCGAGGACTACGAGCAGTACTTC. Protein: CASSPGGEDYEQYF.

This sequence joins TRBV7-2 and TRBJ2-1; either TRBD1 or TRBD2 may fit D (5 bases each). With 5 bases removed from V and 0 bases from J, the gap between germline ends came to 14 bases. The germline V gene encodes CDR1 SGHTA and CDR2 FQGNSA. The CDR3 contains 16 residues. The CDR3 sequence: CASSPLGDRSYNEQFF. The CDR3 nucleotides read TGTGCCAGCAGCCCGTTGGGGGATCGCTCCTACAATGAGCAGTTCTTC. The full variable domain, rest sourced from reference TRBV7-2 and TRBJ2-1, is GAGVSQSPSNKVTEKGKDVELRCDPISGHTALYWYRQSLGQGLEFLIYFQGNSAPDKSGLPSDRFSAERTGGSVSTLTIQRTQQEDSAVYLCASSPLGDRSYNEQFFGPGTRLTVL.

A few counts support this clonotype. This sequence joins TRBV7-2 and TRBJ2-3; 13 positions match TRBD2. This CDR3 contains 17 residues. V lost 5 bases and J lost 1; bases outside the gene matches: 6. Germline V gene sequence: CDR1 SGHTA, CDR2 FQGNSA. CDR3 DNA sequence: TGTGCCAGCAGCGAAACCGGACTAGCGGGGGGCACAGATACGCAGTATTTT. Its protein product is CASSETGLAGGTDTQYF.

This clonotype was counted many times. This chain connects TRBV10-3 to TRBJ2-5; D not certain. The CDR3 spans 13 residues. CDR1 and CDR2 from the germline V gene are ENHRY and SYGVKD. Trimming left V 5 bases short and J 0 bases short, with 7 bases between. DNA for the CDR3: TGTGCCATCAGTCGGACGGACCAAGAGACCCAGTACTTC. It specifies CAISRTDQETQYF.

This clonotype was counted ten times or more. The rearrangement links TRBV5-5 to TRBJ1-1; D gene unclear. V dropped 4 bases and J dropped 0 bases, with 16 bases sitting between them. The length of the CDR3 is 16 residues. CDR1 is SGHKS and CDR2 is YYEKEE in the germline V gene (reference sequence). CDR3 protein: CASSLFKRALNTEAFF. The CDR3 DNA follows: TGTGCCAGCAGCCTATTTAAACGGGCCTTGAACACTGAAGCTTTCTTT.

There are many counts of this clonotype. The chain links TRBV12-3 or TRBV12-4 to TRBJ2-7; no clear D gene. V gave up 4 bases and J gave up 7 bases, with 17 bases separating them. This CDR3 has 14 amino acids. The CDR3 spells CASSWSGRGKEQYF. CDR3 DNA sequence: TGTGCCAGCAGTTGGTCGGGCAGAGGCAAGGAGCAGTACTTC.

CDR3 bases: TGTGCCAGCAGTGTCCCGGGACAGACCGATGGCTACACCTTC. It encodes CASSVPGQTDGYTF. The chain carries TRBV25-1 and TRBJ1-2; TRBD1 agrees at 7 bases. The CDR3 runs to 14 residues. Germline loops: CDR1 MGHDK, CDR2 SYGVNS. V was pared by 4 bases and J by 6 bases, with 8 bases of the junction left unmatched.

This clonotype was picked up many times. V usage is TRBV6-5 and J usage is TRBJ1-5; D uncertain. The CDR3 has 18 amino acids. Trimming removed 0 bases from V and 3 bases from J, with 18 bases in between. Per germline, CDR1 MNHEY and CDR2 SVGAGI. In DNA form, the CDR3 reads TGTGCCAGCAGTTACTCTCCCGACGGATCTAACCTCAATCAGCCCCAGCATTTT. This codes for CASSYSPDGSNLNQPQHF.

This clonotype was seen more than once but under ten times. The chain has TRBV6-5 and TRBJ2-7, with D perhaps matching TRBD2 (5 bases). The V end lost 0 bases, the J end lost 2 bases, and 11 bases lay between the germline ends. The CDR3 totals 15 residues. Germline assignment: CDR1 MNHEY and CDR2 SVGAGI. The CDR3 reads CASSYSIEGAYEQYF. CDR3 nucleotides: TGTGCCAGCAGTTACTCCATAGAGGGAGCCTACGAGCAGTACTTC.

Many counts were recorded for this clonotype. The chain employs TRBV25-1 and TRBJ1-2; possibly TRBD1 for D (5 bases). The germline V and J ends were trimmed by 4 bases and 4 bases, with 10 bases remaining between them. The germline V gene encodes CDR1 MGHDK and CDR2 SYGVNS. This CDR3 spans 13 amino acids. CDR3 sequence (DNA): TGTGCCAGCAGTGCGGGGGTTGGCTATGGCTACACCTTC. Translation gives CASSAGVGYGYTF.

This clonotype was recorded at least ten times. The chain is built from TRBV29-1 and TRBJ1-1; D remains unclear. Per the germline V gene, CDR1 is SQVTM and CDR2 is ANQGSEA. This CDR3 is 12 amino acids long. V was cut by 3 bases and J by 8 bases, with 13 bases left in between. The CDR3 sequence is CSVDSAAREAFF. CDR3 DNA sequence: TGCAGCGTTGACTCGGCCGCTCGGGAAGCTTTCTTT.